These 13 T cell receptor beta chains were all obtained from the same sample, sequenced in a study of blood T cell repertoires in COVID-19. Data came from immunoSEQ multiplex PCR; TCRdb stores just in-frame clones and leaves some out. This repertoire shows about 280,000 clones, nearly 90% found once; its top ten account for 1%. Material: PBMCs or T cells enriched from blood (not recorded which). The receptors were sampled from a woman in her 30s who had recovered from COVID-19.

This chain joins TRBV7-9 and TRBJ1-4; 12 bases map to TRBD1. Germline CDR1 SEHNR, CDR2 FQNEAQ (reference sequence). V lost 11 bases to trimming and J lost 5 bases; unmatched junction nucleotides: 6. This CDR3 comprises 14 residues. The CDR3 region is CALGQGAMNEKLFF. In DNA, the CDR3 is TGTGCCTTGGGACAGGGGGCCATGAATGAAAAACTGTTTTTT.

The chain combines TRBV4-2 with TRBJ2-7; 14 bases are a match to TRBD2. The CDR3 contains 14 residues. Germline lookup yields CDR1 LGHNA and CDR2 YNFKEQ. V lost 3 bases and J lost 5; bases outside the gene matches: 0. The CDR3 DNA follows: TGTGCCAGCAGCCAGGGACTAGCGGGAGACGAGCAGTACTTC. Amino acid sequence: CASSQGLAGDEQYF.

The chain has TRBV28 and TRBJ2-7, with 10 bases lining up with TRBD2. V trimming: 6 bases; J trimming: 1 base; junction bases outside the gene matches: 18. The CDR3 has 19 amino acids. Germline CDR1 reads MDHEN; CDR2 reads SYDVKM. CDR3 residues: CASSLPRTGLADTSYEQYF. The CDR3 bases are TGTGCCAGCAGCCTACCGAGAACCGGACTAGCGGATACTTCCTACGAGCAGTACTTC.

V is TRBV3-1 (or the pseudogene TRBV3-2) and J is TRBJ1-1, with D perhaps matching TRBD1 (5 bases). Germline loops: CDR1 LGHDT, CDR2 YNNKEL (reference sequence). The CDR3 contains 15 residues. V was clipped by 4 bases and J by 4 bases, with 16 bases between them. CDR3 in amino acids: CASSPIDSRSTEAFF. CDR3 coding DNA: TGTGCCAGCAGCCCGATTGACAGTCGAAGCACTGAAGCTTTCTTT.

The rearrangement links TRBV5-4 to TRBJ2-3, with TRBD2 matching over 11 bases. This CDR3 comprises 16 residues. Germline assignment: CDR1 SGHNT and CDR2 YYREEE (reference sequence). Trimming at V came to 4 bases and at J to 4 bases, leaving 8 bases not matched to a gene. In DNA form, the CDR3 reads TGTGCCAGCAGCCCCCTAGCGGGGGGCCCCGCAGATACGCAGTATTTT. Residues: CASSPLAGGPADTQYF.

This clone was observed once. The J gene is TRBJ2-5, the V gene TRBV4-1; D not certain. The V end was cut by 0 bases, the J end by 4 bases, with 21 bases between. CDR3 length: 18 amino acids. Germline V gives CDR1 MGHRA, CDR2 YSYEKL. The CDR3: CASSQEISLEPAPETQYF. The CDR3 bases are TGCGCCAGCAGCCAAGAGATTTCCCTAGAACCGGCGCCAGAGACCCAGTACTTC.

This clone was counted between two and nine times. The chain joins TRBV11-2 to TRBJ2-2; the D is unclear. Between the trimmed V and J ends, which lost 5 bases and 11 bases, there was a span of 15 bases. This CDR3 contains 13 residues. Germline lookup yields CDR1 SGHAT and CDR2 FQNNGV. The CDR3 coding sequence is TGTGCCAGCAGCACTCCGGGTCAAGGAGAGCTGTTTTTT. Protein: CASSTPGQGELFF.

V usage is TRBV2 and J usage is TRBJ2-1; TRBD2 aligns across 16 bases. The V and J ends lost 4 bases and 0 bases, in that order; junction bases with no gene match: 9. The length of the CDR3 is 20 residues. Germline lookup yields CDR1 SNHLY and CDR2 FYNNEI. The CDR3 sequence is CASSGHPGLAGGSSYNEQFF. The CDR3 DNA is TGTGCCAGCAGTGGACACCCGGGACTAGCGGGAGGGAGCTCCTACAATGAGCAGTTCTTC. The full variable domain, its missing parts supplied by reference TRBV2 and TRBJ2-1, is EPEVTQTPSHQVTQMGQEVILRCVPISNHLYFYWYRQILGQKVEFLVSFYNNEISEKSEIFDDQFSVERPDGSNFTLKIRSTKLEDSAMYFCASSGHPGLAGGSSYNEQFFGPGTRLTVL.

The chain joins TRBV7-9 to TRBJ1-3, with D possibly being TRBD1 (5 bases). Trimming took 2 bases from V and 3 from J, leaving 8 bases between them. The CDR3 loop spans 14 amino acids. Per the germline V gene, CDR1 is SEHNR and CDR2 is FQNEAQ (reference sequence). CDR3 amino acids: CASSLRGFGNTIYF. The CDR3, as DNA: TGTGCCAGCAGCTTACGGGGGTTTGGAAACACCATATATTTT.

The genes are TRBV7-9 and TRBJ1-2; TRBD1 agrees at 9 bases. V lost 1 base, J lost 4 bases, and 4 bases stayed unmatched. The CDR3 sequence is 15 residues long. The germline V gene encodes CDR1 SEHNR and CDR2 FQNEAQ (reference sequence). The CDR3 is CASSLGQGGIYGYTF. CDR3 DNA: TGTGCCAGCAGCTTAGGACAGGGGGGGATCTATGGCTACACCTTC.

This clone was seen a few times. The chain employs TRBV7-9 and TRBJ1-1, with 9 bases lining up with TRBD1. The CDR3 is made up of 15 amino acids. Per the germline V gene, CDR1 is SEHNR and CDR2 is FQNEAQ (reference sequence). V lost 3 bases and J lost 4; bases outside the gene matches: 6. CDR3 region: CASSFRDRDPTEAFF. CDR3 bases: TGTGCCAGCAGCTTCCGGGACAGGGACCCCACTGAAGCTTTCTTT. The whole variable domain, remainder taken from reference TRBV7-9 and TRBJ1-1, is DTGVSQNPRHKITKRGQNVTFRCDPISEHNRLYWYRQTLGQGPEFLTYFQNEAQLEKSRLLSDRFSAERPKGSFSTLEIQRTEQGDSAMYLCASSFRDRDPTEAFFGQGTRLTVV.

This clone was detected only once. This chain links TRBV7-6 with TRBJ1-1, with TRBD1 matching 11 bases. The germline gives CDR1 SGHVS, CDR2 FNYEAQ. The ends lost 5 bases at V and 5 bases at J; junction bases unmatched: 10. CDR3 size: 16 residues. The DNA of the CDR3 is TGTGCCAGCAGCCAATATGCCGGGACAGGGGGGACTGAAGCTTTCTTT. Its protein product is CASSQYAGTGGTEAFF.

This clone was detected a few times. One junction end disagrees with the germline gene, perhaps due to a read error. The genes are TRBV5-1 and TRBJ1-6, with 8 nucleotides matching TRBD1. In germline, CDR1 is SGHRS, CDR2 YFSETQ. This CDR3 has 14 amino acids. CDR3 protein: CASSWGQDNSPLHF. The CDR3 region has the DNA TGCGCCAGCAGCTGGGGACAGGATAACTCACCCCTCCACTTT.